A selection of T cell receptor beta chains follows, all from one sample in a study of blood T cell repertoires in COVID-19. TCRdb keeps only in-frame clones here, not all; method: immunoSEQ multiplex PCR. The table has approximately 100,000 clones, roughly 80% seen once; the top ten hold approximately 6.5%. Sequencing was done on a sample of peripheral blood. The receptors derive from a man aged 60 to 69 with acute or convalescent COVID-19. Each CDR3 is given with its conserved first and last residue. D genes are given only for firm matches. For some rows the clone size is stated as once, few or many, or as a class when expanded; others skip it.

V gene: TRBV7-8
D gene: -
J gene: TRBJ2-5
clone size: once
CDR3 DNA: TGTGCCAGCAGCTTCCGGGACATCCAGTACTTC
CDR3 protein: CASSFRDIQYF

V gene: TRBV10-3
D gene: TRBD1
J gene: TRBJ2-1
clone size: -
CDR3 DNA: TGTGCCACACAGGGGGTTGACACAAGGAATGAGCAGTTCTTC
CDR3 protein: CATQGVDTRNEQFF

V gene: TRBV19
D gene: TRBD1
J gene: TRBJ1-1
clone size: -
CDR3 DNA: TGTGCCAGTAGTCGGGACAGAATTAACACTGAAGCTTTCTTT
CDR3 protein: CASSRDRINTEAFF

V gene: TRBV4-3
D gene: -
J gene: TRBJ2-1
clone size: -
CDR3 DNA: TGCGCCAGCAGCCAAGATGGCCAGGGCTACTACAATGAGCAGTTCTTC
CDR3 protein: CASSQDGQGYYNEQFF

V gene: TRBV4-1
D gene: TRBD1
J gene: TRBJ1-4
clone size: -
CDR3 DNA: TGCGCCAGCAGCCAACCGGGACAGGGGGCCAAGGAAAAACTGTTTTTT
CDR3 protein: CASSQPGQGAKEKLFF

V gene: TRBV12-5
D gene: TRBD1
J gene: TRBJ1-1
clone size: -
CDR3 DNA: TGTGCTAGTGGTTTGGTTCCCGGACAGGGAAGGAACACTGAAGCTTTCTTT
CDR3 protein: CASGLVPGQGRNTEAFF

V gene: TRBV3-1/TRBV3-2
D gene: TRBD2
J gene: TRBJ2-1
clone size: few
CDR3 DNA: TGTGCCAGCAGCCAAGAGGGTTTTAGCGGGGCGGCGCACAATGAGCAGTTCTTC
CDR3 protein: CASSQEGFSGAAHNEQFF

V gene: TRBV7-2
D gene: -
J gene: TRBJ1-1
clone size: -
CDR3 DNA: -
CDR3 protein: CASSVGPGQGRMNTEAFF

V gene: TRBV28
D gene: -
J gene: TRBJ2-7
clone size: -
CDR3 DNA: TGTGCCAGCAGTTTGAAGGCAGGGAACGAGCAGTACTTC
CDR3 protein: CASSLKAGNEQYF

V gene: TRBV9
D gene: TRBD1
J gene: TRBJ1-2
clone size: -
CDR3 DNA: TGTGCCAGCAGCCGGGACAGGGGGGAGAGCTACACCTTC
CDR3 protein: CASSRDRGESYTF

V gene: TRBV4-1
D gene: TRBD2
J gene: TRBJ2-7
clone size: -
CDR3 DNA: TGCGCCAGCAGCCTTAAGCGGGGGGGCCCTAGTGAGCAGTACTTC
CDR3 protein: CASSLKRGGPSEQYF

V gene: TRBV18
D gene: -
J gene: TRBJ1-2
clone size: -
CDR3 DNA: TGTGCCAGCTCACCAGGAGTCGGTGCTAACTATGGCTACACCTTC
CDR3 protein: CASSPGVGANYGYTF

V gene: TRBV3-1/TRBV3-2
D gene: TRBD2
J gene: TRBJ2-3
clone size: few
CDR3 DNA: TGTGCCAGCAGCCAAGTACTAGCGGGGGGGCCGAGCACAGATACGCAGTATTTT
CDR3 protein: CASSQVLAGGPSTDTQYF

V gene: TRBV5-1
D gene: -
J gene: TRBJ1-2
clone size: -
CDR3 DNA: TGCGCCAGCAGCTTAGGCGGCAGCGTTAACTATGGCTACACCTTC
CDR3 protein: CASSLGGSVNYGYTF

V gene: TRBV30
D gene: -
J gene: TRBJ2-1
clone size: -
CDR3 DNA: TGTGCCTGGAGTGTAAGAGGAGATGAGCAGTTCTTC
CDR3 protein: CAWSVRGDEQFF

V gene: TRBV28
D gene: TRBD1
J gene: TRBJ1-2
clone size: -
CDR3 DNA: TGTGCCAGCAGTTTATATGGGGGGACAGGGACCTTTGGCTACACCTTC
CDR3 protein: CASSLYGGTGTFGYTF

V gene: TRBV21-1
D gene: -
J gene: TRBJ1-4
clone size: -
CDR3 DNA: TGTGCCAGCAGCAAAAACAGGGGGAATGAAAAACTGTTTTTT
CDR3 protein: CASSKNRGNEKLFF

V gene: TRBV9
D gene: TRBD1
J gene: TRBJ2-5
clone size: -
CDR3 DNA: TGTGCCAGCAGCCTCCGGACAGGGGGAGAGACCCAGTACTTC
CDR3 protein: CASSLRTGGETQYF

V gene: TRBV6-5
D gene: -
J gene: TRBJ2-5
clone size: -
CDR3 DNA: TGTGCCAGCGGCGGGGGCACCGACGGGACCCAGTACTTC
CDR3 protein: CASGGGTDGTQYF

V gene: TRBV7-3
D gene: TRBD1
J gene: TRBJ1-2
clone size: -
CDR3 DNA: TGTGCCAGCAGCGCAGGGGGTAATTCTGGCTACACCTTC
CDR3 protein: CASSAGGNSGYTF

V gene: TRBV28
D gene: -
J gene: TRBJ1-2
clone size: -
CDR3 DNA: TGTGCCAGCGGGGGAGGGCTCCATGGCTACACCTTC
CDR3 protein: CASGGGLHGYTF

V gene: TRBV18
D gene: TRBD1
J gene: TRBJ1-1
clone size: once
CDR3 DNA: TGTGCCAGCTCACAGGTGGGACAGATGAACACTGAAGCTTTCTTT
CDR3 protein: CASSQVGQMNTEAFF

V gene: TRBV6-1
D gene: -
J gene: TRBJ2-1
clone size: -
CDR3 DNA: TGTGCCAGCAGTGAATGGGACTTACTAAGCAATGAGCAGTTCTTC
CDR3 protein: CASSEWDLLSNEQFF

V gene: TRBV9
D gene: -
J gene: TRBJ1-1
clone size: -
CDR3 DNA: TGTGCCAGCAGCGTAGATCTAAATGAAGCTTTCTTT
CDR3 protein: CASSVDLNEAFF

V gene: TRBV2
D gene: -
J gene: TRBJ2-6
clone size: -
CDR3 DNA: TGTGCCAGCCCAGGAGGGCCAGGGGGCTCTGGGGCCAACGTCCTGACTTTC
CDR3 protein: CASPGGPGGSGANVLTF

V gene: TRBV18
D gene: TRBD1
J gene: TRBJ1-2
clone size: -
CDR3 DNA: TGTGCCAGCTCACCAGGACAGGCGGTGGATGGCTACACCTTC
CDR3 protein: CASSPGQAVDGYTF

V gene: TRBV10-3
D gene: -
J gene: TRBJ1-5
clone size: few
CDR3 DNA: TGTGCCATCAGTGAGTCGGGGGCCCTCGGGAGCAATCAGCCCCAGCATTTT
CDR3 protein: CAISESGALGSNQPQHF

V gene: TRBV7-2
D gene: TRBD2
J gene: TRBJ2-1
clone size: -
CDR3 DNA: TGTGCCAGCAGCTTCAGCGGGGGGCCCTACAATGAGCAGTTCTTC
CDR3 protein: CASSFSGGPYNEQFF

V gene: TRBV5-1
D gene: -
J gene: TRBJ1-1
clone size: -
CDR3 DNA: TGCGCCAGCAGCTTGGAACAGGGTTACACTGAAGCTTTCTTT
CDR3 protein: CASSLEQGYTEAFF